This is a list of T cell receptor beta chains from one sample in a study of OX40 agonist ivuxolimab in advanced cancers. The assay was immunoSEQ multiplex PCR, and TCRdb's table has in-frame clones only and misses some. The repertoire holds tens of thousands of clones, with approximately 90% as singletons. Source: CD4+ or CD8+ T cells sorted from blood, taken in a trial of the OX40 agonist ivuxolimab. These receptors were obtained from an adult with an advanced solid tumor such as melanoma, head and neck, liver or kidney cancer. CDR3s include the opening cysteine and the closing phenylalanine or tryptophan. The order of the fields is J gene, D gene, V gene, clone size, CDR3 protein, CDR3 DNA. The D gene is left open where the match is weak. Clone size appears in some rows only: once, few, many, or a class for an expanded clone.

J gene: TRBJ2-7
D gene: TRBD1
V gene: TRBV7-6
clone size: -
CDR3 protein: CASSLGGQSYEQYF
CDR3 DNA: TGTGCCAGCAGCTTAGGGGGACAGAGTTACGAGCAGTACTTC

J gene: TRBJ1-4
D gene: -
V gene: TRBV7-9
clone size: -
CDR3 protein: CASSLGGTNEKLFF
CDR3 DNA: TGTGCCAGCAGCTTGGGGGGAACTAATGAAAAACTGTTTTTT

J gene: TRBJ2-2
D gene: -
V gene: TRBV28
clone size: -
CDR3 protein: CASGTPFLSPGELFF
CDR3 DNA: TGTGCCAGCGGGACTCCCTTCCTGAGCCCCGGGGAGCTGTTTTTT

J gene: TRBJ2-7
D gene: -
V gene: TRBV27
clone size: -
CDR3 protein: CASSLYAGGSYEQYF
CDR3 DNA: TGTGCCAGCAGTTTATACGCAGGCGGGTCCTACGAGCAGTACTTC

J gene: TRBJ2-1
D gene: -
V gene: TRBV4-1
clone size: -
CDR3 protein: CASSQGVELASEQFF
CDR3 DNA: TGCGCCAGCAGCCAAGGTGTGGAACTAGCCAGTGAGCAGTTCTTC

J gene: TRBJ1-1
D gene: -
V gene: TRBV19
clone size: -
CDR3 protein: CASSFPRGGHLNTEAFF
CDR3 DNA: TGTGCCAGTAGTTTTCCCCGGGGAGGGCACCTGAACACTGAAGCTTTCTTT

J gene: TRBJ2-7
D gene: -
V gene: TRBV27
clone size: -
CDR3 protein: CASSLAASYEQYF
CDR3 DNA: TGTGCCAGCAGTTTAGCAGCATCTTACGAGCAGTACTTC

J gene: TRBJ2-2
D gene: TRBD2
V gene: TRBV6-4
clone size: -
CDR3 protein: CASRLAGDTGELFF
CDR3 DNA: TGTGCCAGCAGACTAGCGGGAGACACCGGGGAGCTGTTTTTT

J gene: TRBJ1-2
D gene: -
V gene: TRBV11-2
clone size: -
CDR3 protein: CASSLYRQNYGYTF
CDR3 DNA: TGTGCCAGCAGCCTATACAGGCAGAACTATGGCTACACCTTC

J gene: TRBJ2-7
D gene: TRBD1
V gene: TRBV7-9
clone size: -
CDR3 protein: CASSFTGGSYEQYF
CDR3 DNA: TGTGCCAGCAGCTTCACAGGGGGTTCCTACGAGCAGTACTTC

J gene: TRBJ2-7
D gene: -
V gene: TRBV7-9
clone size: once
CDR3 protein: CASSPWGASYEQYF
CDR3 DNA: TGTGCCAGCAGCCCTTGGGGGGCATCCTACGAGCAGTACTTC

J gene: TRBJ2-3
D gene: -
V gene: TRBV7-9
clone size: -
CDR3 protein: CASSPDSFTDTQYF
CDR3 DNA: TGTGCCAGCAGCCCAGACAGTTTCACAGATACGCAGTATTTT

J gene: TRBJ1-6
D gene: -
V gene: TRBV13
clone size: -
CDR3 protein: CASSSGPAGNSPLHF
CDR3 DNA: TGTGCCAGCAGCTCCGGCCCCGCCGGGAATTCACCCCTCCACTTT